This T cell receptor beta chain was observed in a study of blood T cell repertoires in COVID-19. Study overall: From the United States, Italy and Spain came samples of acute and convalescent COVID-19.

Looked up from germline, CDR1 is MDHEN and CDR2 is SYDVKM. Trimming removed 5 bases from V and 2 bases from J, with 9 bases in between. This CDR3 is 13 amino acids long. As originally analysed: The assay estimated nucleated cells by amplifying reference gene primers. Profiled with immunoSEQ multiplex PCR; TCRdb holds only in-frame clones, not every one. The V and J calls and clone size come from that table; D and trimming were worked out from the DNA. Among 140,000 to 150,000 clones listed, roughly 88% were seen once. The source material was peripheral blood. The V and J genes are TRBV28 and TRBJ1-2, with D possibly TRBD1 on 5 matching bases. This TCR derives from a man between 60 and 75 years old with active or convalescent COVID-19. The CDR3 DNA sequence: TGTGCCAGCAGTGACAGTCGCAACTATGGCTACACCTTC. Its protein is CASSDSRNYGYTF.